This is a list of T cell receptor beta chains from one sample in a study of T-cell memory formation after mild COVID-19. In TCRdb, the 5' RACE reads were re-called with MiXCR into one record per CDR3 protein. The table records 190,000 or so distinct CDR3 sequences, about 20% of them present only once. Material: PBMCs or a T cell subset sorted from them (not recorded which). These receptor sequences come from an adult woman who had mild COVID-19 (a few samples of this study predate the infection). Cell type and time point are not known. Both conserved end residues are part of each CDR3. The D gene is left open where the match is weak. Clone size is stated in some rows and not others, as once, few, many or a class when expanded.

V	size	D	J	DNA	CDR3
TRBV6-2/TRBV6-3	NA	NA	TRBJ1-1	TGTGCCAGCAGTTTTATGGTAGCCACTGAAGCTTTCTTT	CASSFMVATEAFF
TRBV11-1	NA	TRBD2	TRBJ2-1	TGTGCCAGCAGCTTATACGGGACTAGCTCCTACAATGAGCAGTTCTTC	CASSLYGTSSYNEQFF
TRBV7-2	many	NA	TRBJ2-1	TGTGCCAGCAGCTCGACCCCAACTGGACGGAACAATGAGCAGTTCTTC	CASSSTPTGRNNEQFF
TRBV9	NA	TRBD1	TRBJ1-1	TGTGCCAGCAGCGTAGGGGGCAGGGGGACTGAAGCTTTCTTT	CASSVGGRGTEAFF
TRBV29-1	NA	TRBD2	TRBJ2-2	TGCAGCGTTGTCAGCGGGGACACCGGGGAGCTGTTTTTT	CSVVSGDTGELFF
TRBV5-1	few	NA	TRBJ2-1	TGCGCCAGCAGCTTGGCAACCCTGACTAGTAGCTCCTACAATGAGCAGTTCTTC	CASSLATLTSSSYNEQFF
TRBV4-1	NA	NA	TRBJ1-1	TGCGCCAGCAGCCAAGACGGGGACACTGAAGCTTTCTTT	CASSQDGDTEAFF
TRBV12-3/TRBV12-4	NA	NA	TRBJ2-7	TGTGCCAGCAGTTTCGCGGCGGGGGCCGAAACGGAGCAGTACTTC	CASSFAAGAETEQYF
TRBV7-6	few	NA	TRBJ2-5	TGTGCCAGCAGACCCTTGGAGGGCGTGGGAGAGACCCAGTACTTC	CASRPLEGVGETQYF
TRBV7-2	many	TRBD2	TRBJ2-7	TGTGCCAGCAGCTTAGCACTAGCGGGGTCGGTGGTTGGCGAGCAGTACTTC	CASSLALAGSVVGEQYF
TRBV6-6	few	NA	TRBJ2-2	TGTGCCAGCAGTTACCTGGGCGGGGAGCTGTTTTTT	CASSYLGGELFF
TRBV7-6	few	TRBD1	TRBJ1-2	TGTGCCAGCAGCTTAGTTCCCGACGGGACAGGGGGATCCTATGGCTACACCTTC	CASSLVPDGTGGSYGYTF
TRBV20-1	NA	NA	TRBJ2-3	TGCAGTGGGTCGGAGGGGAGCACAGATACGCAGTATTTT	CSGSEGSTDTQYF
TRBV5-6	NA	NA	TRBJ2-1	TGTGCCAGCAGCTTGCTGAATGAGCAGTTCTTC	CASSLLNEQFF
TRBV7-2	NA	TRBD2	TRBJ2-7	TGTGCCAGCAGCTCTCTGGAAGGCGGGAGCTACGAGCAGTACTTC	CASSSLEGGSYEQYF
TRBV7-9	NA	NA	TRBJ2-5	TGTGCCAGCAGCTCCTCTAGAGGAGGGGAGACCCAGTACTTC	CASSSSRGGETQYF
TRBV7-8	NA	TRBD2	TRBJ2-1	TGTGCCAGCCCCCCGCATAGCGGGGGGAACAATGAGCAGTTCTTC	CASPPHSGGNNEQFF
TRBV7-3	NA	NA	TRBJ2-1	TGTGCCAGCAGCTTAAACGCGGCCTCGGGTGAGCAGTTCTTC	CASSLNAASGEQFF
TRBV12-3/TRBV12-4	NA	NA	TRBJ2-3	TGTGCCAGCACCCCCCCGGGGACCTGGGATACGCAGTATTTT	CASTPPGTWDTQYF
TRBV27	NA	TRBD1	TRBJ1-2	TGTGCCAGCAGTCCCTGGACAGGGAACTATGGCTACACCTTC	CASSPWTGNYGYTF
TRBV12-3/TRBV12-4	few	NA	TRBJ2-1	TGTGCCAGCAGTTTTGGGGGTTCGGGCTACAATGAGCAGTTCTTC	CASSFGGSGYNEQFF
TRBV7-2	few	TRBD2	TRBJ2-7	TGTGCCAGCAGCTTACCTAGCGGGATTCACTCCTACGAGCAGTACTTC	CASSLPSGIHSYEQYF
TRBV20-1	few	TRBD1	TRBJ2-7	TGCAGTGCTAGAGAAGGGGGCCCCACGACCTACGAGCAGTACTTC	CSAREGGPTTYEQYF
TRBV27	few	NA	TRBJ2-1	TGTGCCAGCAGTTCCCAGGGGGGCCCTGGCAATGAGCAGTTCTTC	CASSSQGGPGNEQFF
TRBV7-2	NA	NA	TRBJ2-1	TGTGCCAGCATCCCAGGTAGTTACAATGAGCAGTTCTTC	CASIPGSYNEQFF
TRBV5-1	few	TRBD1	TRBJ2-1	TGCGCCAGCAGCTATCGGACAGGTGCTGAGCAGTTCTTC	CASSYRTGAEQFF
TRBV12-3/TRBV12-4	few	NA	TRBJ2-5	TGTGCCAGCAGTTTGGATACAGGGCGGGAGACCCAGTACTTC	CASSLDTGRETQYF
TRBV4-1	NA	TRBD2	TRBJ2-1	TGCGCCAGCAGCCTACTACCTAGCGGGGGGCGAGATGAGCAGTTCTTC	CASSLLPSGGRDEQFF
TRBV9	few	NA	TRBJ1-1	TGTGCCAGCAGCGTCGGAACGGACCTACACTCTGAAGCTTTCTTT	CASSVGTDLHSEAFF
TRBV30	few	NA	TRBJ1-1	TGTGCCTGGAGTGGGTGGGGGAACACTGAAGCTTTCTTT	CAWSGWGNTEAFF